Below are 2 T cell receptor beta chains sequenced from a single sample in a study of cytomegalovirus exposure and HLA in healthy donors. PCR involved 60 Vbeta and 13 Jbeta primers. The repertoire was sequenced with immunoSEQ multiplex PCR; TCRdb's copy has only in-frame clones and lacks some. The sample totals 100,000 to 150,000 clones. Material: PBMCs. These TCRs come from a man in his late teens or twenties in good health and CMV-seronegative.

The chain recombines TRBV5-4 with TRBJ2-3, with 10 positions matching TRBD2. Germline V CDR1 and CDR2: SGHNT, YYREEE (reference sequence). This CDR3 region has 16 residues. The junction had 3 bases not matched to a gene; V was cut back by 1 base and J by 1 base. The CDR3 DNA sequence: TGTGCCAGCAGCTTGTCCGGGACTAGCGGCACAGATACGCAGTATTTT. This encodes CASSLSGTSGTDTQYF.

The CDR3 here is CASSFGTDRGSYEQYF. DNA of the CDR3: TGCGCCAGCAGCTTTGGGACCGACAGGGGGAGCTACGAGCAGTACTTC. The chain employs TRBV5-1 and TRBJ2-7, with 9 bases matching TRBD1. Germline assignment: CDR1 SGHRS and CDR2 YFSETQ. The CDR3 has 16 amino acids. V gave up 2 bases and J gave up 3 bases; unmatched junction bases: 9.